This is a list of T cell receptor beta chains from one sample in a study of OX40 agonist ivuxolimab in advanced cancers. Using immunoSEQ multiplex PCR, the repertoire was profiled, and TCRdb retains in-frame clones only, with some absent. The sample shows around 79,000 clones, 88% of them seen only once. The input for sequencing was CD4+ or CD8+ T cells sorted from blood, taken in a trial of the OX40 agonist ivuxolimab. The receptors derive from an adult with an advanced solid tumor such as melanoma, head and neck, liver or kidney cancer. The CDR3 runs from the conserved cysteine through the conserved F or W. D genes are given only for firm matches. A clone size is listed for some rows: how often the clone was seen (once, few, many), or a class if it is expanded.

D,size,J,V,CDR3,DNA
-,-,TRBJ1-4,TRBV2,CASSVRSQTEKLFF,TGTGCCAGCAGTGTGAGGAGCCAGACGGAAAAACTGTTTTTT
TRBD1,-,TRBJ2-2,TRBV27,CASSGEDRGLGELFF,TGTGCCAGCAGTGGGGAGGACAGGGGGCTCGGGGAGCTGTTTTTT
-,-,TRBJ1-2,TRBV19,CASSMDTPYGYTF,TGTGCCAGTAGTATGGACACCCCCTATGGCTACACCTTC
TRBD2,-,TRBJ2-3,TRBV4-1,CAGSLRTLGLADTDTQYF,TGCGCCGGCAGCCTCCGAACCCTGGGACTAGCGGACACAGATACGCAGTATTTT
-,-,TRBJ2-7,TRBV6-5,CASSPGARSSYEQYF,TGTGCCAGCAGTCCGGGGGCGCGAAGCTCCTACGAGCAGTACTTC
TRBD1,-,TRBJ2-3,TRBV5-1,CASSGTGVADTQYF,TGCGCCAGCAGCGGGACAGGGGTAGCAGATACGCAGTATTTT
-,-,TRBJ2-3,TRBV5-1,CASSPTRDSYTDTQYF,TGCGCCAGCAGCCCAACACGGGACTCCTACACAGATACGCAGTATTTT
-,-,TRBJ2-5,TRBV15,CATSRDVAETQYF,TGTGCCACCAGCAGAGATGTTGCGGAGACCCAGTACTTC
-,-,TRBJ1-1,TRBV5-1,CASSLGTSGTEAFF,TGCGCCAGCAGCCTTGGGACCTCGGGCACTGAAGCTTTCTTT
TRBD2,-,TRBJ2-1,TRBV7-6,CASSLGVLAGYNEQFF,TGTGCCAGCAGCTTAGGTGTTCTAGCGGGATACAATGAGCAGTTCTTC
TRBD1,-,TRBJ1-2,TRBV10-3,CATTPMTGAYGYTF,TGTGCCACCACCCCAATGACAGGGGCCTATGGCTACACCTTC
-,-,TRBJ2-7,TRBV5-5,CASSSRRGQGSTYEQYF,TGTGCCAGCAGCTCCCGGCGGGGGCAGGGAAGTACCTACGAGCAGTACTTC
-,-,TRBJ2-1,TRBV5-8,CASSLWGGAYNEQFF,TGTGCCAGCAGCTTGTGGGGCGGGGCGTACAATGAGCAGTTCTTC
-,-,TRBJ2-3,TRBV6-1,CASNSGSTDTQYF,TGTGCCAGCAACAGCGGGAGCACAGATACGCAGTATTTT
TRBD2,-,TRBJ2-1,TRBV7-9,CASSLKGLVANEQFF,TGTGCCAGCAGCTTGAAAGGACTAGTAGCGAATGAGCAGTTCTTC
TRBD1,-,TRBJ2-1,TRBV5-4,CASSLPDRGEQFF,TGTGCCAGCAGCTTGCCGGACAGGGGGGAGCAGTTCTTC
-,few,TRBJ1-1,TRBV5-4,CASSRDGGMNTEAFF,TGTGCCAGCAGCCGCGATGGGGGGATGAACACTGAAGCTTTCTTT
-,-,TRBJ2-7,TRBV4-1,CASSPHGGGGDYEQYF,TGCGCCAGCAGCCCCCATGGTGGAGGGGGAGACTACGAGCAGTACTTC
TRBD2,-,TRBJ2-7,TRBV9,CASSPGAGVYEQYF,TGTGCCAGCAGCCCCGGGGCGGGAGTCTACGAGCAGTACTTC
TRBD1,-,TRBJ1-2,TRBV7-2,CASSKGGTGDIYGYTF,TGTGCCAGCAGCAAAGGCGGGACAGGGGACATTTATGGCTACACCTTC
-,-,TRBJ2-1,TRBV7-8,CASSLGVGFGEQFF,TGTGCCAGCAGCTTAGGCGTCGGTTTCGGGGAGCAGTTCTTC